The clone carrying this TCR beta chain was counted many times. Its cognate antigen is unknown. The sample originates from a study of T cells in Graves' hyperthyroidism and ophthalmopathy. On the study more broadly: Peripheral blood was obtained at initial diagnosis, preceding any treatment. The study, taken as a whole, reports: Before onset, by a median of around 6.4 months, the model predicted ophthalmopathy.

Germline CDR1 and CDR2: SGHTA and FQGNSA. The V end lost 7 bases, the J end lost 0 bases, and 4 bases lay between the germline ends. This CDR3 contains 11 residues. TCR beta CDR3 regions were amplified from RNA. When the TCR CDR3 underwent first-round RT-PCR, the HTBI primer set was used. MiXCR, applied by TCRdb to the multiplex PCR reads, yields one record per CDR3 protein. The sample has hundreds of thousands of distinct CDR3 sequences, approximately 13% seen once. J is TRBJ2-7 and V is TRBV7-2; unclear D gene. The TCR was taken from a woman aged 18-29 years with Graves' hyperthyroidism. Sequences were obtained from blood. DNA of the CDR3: TGTGCCAGCACTTTCTCCTACGAGCAGTACTTC. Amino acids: CASTFSYEQYF.